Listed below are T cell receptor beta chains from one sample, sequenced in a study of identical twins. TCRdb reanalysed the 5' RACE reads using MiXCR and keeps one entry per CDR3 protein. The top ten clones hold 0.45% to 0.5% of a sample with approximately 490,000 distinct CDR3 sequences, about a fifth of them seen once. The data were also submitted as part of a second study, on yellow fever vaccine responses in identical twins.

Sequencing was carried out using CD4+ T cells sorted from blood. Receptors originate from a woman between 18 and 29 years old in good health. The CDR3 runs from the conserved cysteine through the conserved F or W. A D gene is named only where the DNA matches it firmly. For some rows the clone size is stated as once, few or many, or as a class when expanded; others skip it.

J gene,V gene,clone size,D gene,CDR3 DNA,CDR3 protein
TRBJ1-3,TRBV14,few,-,TGTGCCAGCAGCCACTTCAGGGGAAACACCATATATTTT,CASSHFRGNTIYF
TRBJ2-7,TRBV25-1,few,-,TGTGCCAGCAGTGATGATCAGGCGAGCTCCTACGAGCAGTACTTC,CASSDDQASSYEQYF
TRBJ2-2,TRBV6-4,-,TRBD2,TGTGCCAGCAGTAACAGCGGGAGTGGGACCGGGGAGCTGTTTTTT,CASSNSGSGTGELFF
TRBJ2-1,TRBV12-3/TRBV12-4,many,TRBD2,TGTGCCAGCAGGCGACTAGCGGGCTCCTACAATGAGCAGTTCTTC,CASRRLAGSYNEQFF
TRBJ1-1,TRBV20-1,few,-,TGCAGCCCGACAGAGAACACTGAAGCTTTCTTT,CSPTENTEAFF
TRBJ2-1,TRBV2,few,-,TGTGCCAGCAGTGTGTCGCGGGGCCCGGGGAATGAGCAGTTCTTC,CASSVSRGPGNEQFF
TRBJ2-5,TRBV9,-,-,TGTGCCAGCAGCCTCCTAGACAGCGAGGAAGAGACCCAGTACTTC,CASSLLDSEEETQYF
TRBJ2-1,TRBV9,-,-,TGTGCCAGCAGCGTAGGTAAAGGGGACTCCTACAATGAGCAGTTCTTC,CASSVGKGDSYNEQFF
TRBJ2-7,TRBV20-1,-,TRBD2,TGCAGTGCCCCGACTAGCGGGAGGGGGTACGAGCAGTACTTC,CSAPTSGRGYEQYF
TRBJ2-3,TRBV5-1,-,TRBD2,TGCGCCAGCAGCCCTGGGACTAGCGGGGGCCCAGATACGCAGTATTTT,CASSPGTSGGPDTQYF
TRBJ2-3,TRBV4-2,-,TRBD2,TGTGCCAGCAGCCAAGAACTAGCGGGAACAGATACGCAGTATTTT,CASSQELAGTDTQYF
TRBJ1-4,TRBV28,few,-,TGTGCCAGCAGCTTACAGACAACTAATGAAAAACTGTTTTTT,CASSLQTTNEKLFF
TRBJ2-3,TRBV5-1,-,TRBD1,TGCGCCAGCAGCTTACAGGGGGCCCTCACAGATACGCAGTATTTT,CASSLQGALTDTQYF
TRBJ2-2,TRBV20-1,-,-,TGCAGTGCTACCGTAATGGGGACGAACACCGGGGAGCTGTTTTTT,CSATVMGTNTGELFF
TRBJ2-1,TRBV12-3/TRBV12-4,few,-,TGTGCCAGCACCCCTCCTTCGGGGGAGCAGTTCTTC,CASTPPSGEQFF
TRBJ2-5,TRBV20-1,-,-,TGCAGTGCTTTAGGGAGTCAAGAGACCCAGTACTTC,CSALGSQETQYF
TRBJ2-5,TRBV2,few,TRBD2,TGTGCCAGCACAGGGACTAGCGGGAGAGCGACCCAGTACTTC,CASTGTSGRATQYF
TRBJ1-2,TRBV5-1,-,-,TGCGCCAGCAGAAGCAGTACTAACTATGGCTACACCTTC,CASRSSTNYGYTF
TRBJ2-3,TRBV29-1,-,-,TGCAGCGTTGCCCCTAGCGTCAGCACAGATACGCAGTATTTT,CSVAPSVSTDTQYF
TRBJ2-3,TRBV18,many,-,TGTGCCAGCTCCCCTGGGGATACGCAGTATTTT,CASSPGDTQYF
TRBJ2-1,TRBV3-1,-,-,TGTGCCAGCAGCCAAGATTTAGTGAATGAGCAGTTCTTC,CASSQDLVNEQFF
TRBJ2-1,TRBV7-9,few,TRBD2,TGTGCCAGCAGACCGGGACTAGTGGGCTTC,CASRPGLVGF
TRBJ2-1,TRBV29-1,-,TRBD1,TGCAGCGTCAAAGACAGGGGCTATGAGCAGTTCTTC,CSVKDRGYEQFF
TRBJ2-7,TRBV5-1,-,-,TGCGCCAGCACCTTCGGCACGACTAACTACGAGCAGTACTTC,CASTFGTTNYEQYF
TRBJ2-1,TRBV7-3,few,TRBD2,TGTGCCAGCAGCTTCGGACTAGCGGGACCCTATGAGCAGTTCTTC,CASSFGLAGPYEQFF
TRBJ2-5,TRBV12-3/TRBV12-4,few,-,TGTGCCAGCATCGTAGAGCGCCCCGGGGAGACCCAGTACTTC,CASIVERPGETQYF
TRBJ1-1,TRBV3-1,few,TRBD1,TGTGCCAGCAGACCCCGTTTAGGGGGCGCTGGAGCTTTCTTT,CASRPRLGGAGAFF
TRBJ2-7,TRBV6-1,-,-,TGTGCCAGCAGTGAATCGCGGGTCGGACTGGGCGAGCAGTACTTC,CASSESRVGLGEQYF
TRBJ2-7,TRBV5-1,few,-,TGCGCCAGCAGCCAAAGTGGAATAGGGGTGACCTACGAGCAGTACTTC,CASSQSGIGVTYEQYF
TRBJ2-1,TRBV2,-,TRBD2,TGTGCCAGGAAGACTAGCGGGAGAACCTACAATGAGCAGTTCTTC,CARKTSGRTYNEQFF
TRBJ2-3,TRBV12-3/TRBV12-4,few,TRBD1,TGTGCCAGCAGTCTCCGGGACAGGGGATCTAGCACAGATACGCAGTATTTT,CASSLRDRGSSTDTQYF
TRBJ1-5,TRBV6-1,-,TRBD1,TGTGCCAGCTCCGGGACAGGGGGCGGTTATCAGCCCCAGCATTTT,CASSGTGGGYQPQHF
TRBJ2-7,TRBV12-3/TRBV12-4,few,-,TGTGCCAGCAGCCCGGGACGGAGCTACGAGCAGTACTTC,CASSPGRSYEQYF
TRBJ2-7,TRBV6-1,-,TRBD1,TGTGCCAGCAGTCCGACGAGGGGACAGGACCCGAAAGTATCCTACGAGCAGTACTTC,CASSPTRGQDPKVSYEQYF
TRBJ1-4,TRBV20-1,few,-,TGCAGTGCCACCCGGGAGGATGAAAAACTGTTTTTT,CSATREDEKLFF
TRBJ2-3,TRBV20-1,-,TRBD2,TGCAGTGCGACCGGACTAGCGGAGCCCACAGATACGCAGTATTTT,CSATGLAEPTDTQYF
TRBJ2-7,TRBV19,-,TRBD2,TGTGCCAGTAGTATAGTGGTAGCGGGAGGTTACGAGCAGTACTTC,CASSIVVAGGYEQYF
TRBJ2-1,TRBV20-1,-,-,TGCAGTGCTCTACGGATTGCGGGCGCGGACAATGAGCAGTTCTTC,CSALRIAGADNEQFF
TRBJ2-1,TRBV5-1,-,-,TGCGCCAGCAGCTTGGTAGGGAGCGACCTAGGGGGTGAGCAGTTCTTC,CASSLVGSDLGGEQFF
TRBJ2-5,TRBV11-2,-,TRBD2,TGTGCCAGCAGCATCGGCCTAGCGGACACCCAAGAGACCCAGTACTTC,CASSIGLADTQETQYF